Below are 27 T cell receptor beta chains sequenced from a single sample in a study of PD-L1 blockade in urothelial cancer. The assay was immunoSEQ multiplex PCR, and TCRdb's table has in-frame clones only and misses some. The sample lists approximately 79,000 clones, 91% occurring once. Time point in this sample: peripheral blood 6 weeks after treatment start. This sample comprised PBMCs, obtained around atezolizumab (anti-PD-L1) treatment. The source of these receptors is an elderly woman with urothelial cancer.

The chain joins TRBV5-6 to TRBJ2-7; 8 bases agree with TRBD2. The junction had 7 bases not matched to a gene; V was cut back by 4 bases and J by 4 bases. Germline V CDR1 and CDR2: SGHDT, YYEEEE. The CDR3 loop spans 14 amino acids. This CDR3 is CASSPGGAGYEQYF. The CDR3 region has the DNA TGTGCCAGCAGCCCGGGGGGGGCGGGGTACGAGCAGTACTTC.

The chain recombines TRBV5-1 with TRBJ2-7, with D possibly TRBD2 on 6 matching bases. This CDR3 comprises 16 residues. The ends were cut back, 0 bases at V and 0 bases at J, with 13 bases in the middle. Germline V lookup: CDR1 SGHRS, CDR2 YFSETQ. CDR3 bases: TGCGCCAGCAGCTTGGGAAGGGGACTTAGCTCCTACGAGCAGTACTTC. Its translation: CASSLGRGLSSYEQYF.

The J gene is TRBJ2-2, the V gene TRBV7-8; 12 nucleotides align to TRBD2. The ends lost 8 bases at V and 8 bases at J; junction bases unmatched: 12. Germline V lookup: CDR1 SGHVS, CDR2 FQNEAQ. The CDR3 consists of 16 residues. Written as DNA, the CDR3 is TGTGCCAGCTCTCAGGGCACTAGCGGGAGGTTGGGGGAGCTGTTTTTT. Its protein is CASSQGTSGRLGELFF.

The J gene is TRBJ1-5, the V gene TRBV7-9; TRBD1 is a possible D gene (5 bases). This CDR3 spans 19 amino acids. The V and J ends lost 7 bases and 2 bases respectively, with 27 bases between them. Germline CDR1 is SEHNR and CDR2 is FQNEAQ (reference sequence). The CDR3 bases are TGTGCCAGCACTTTTGATGGGGGGAGTCATATCCGTGGCAATCAGCCCCAGCATTTT. Translation: CASTFDGGSHIRGNQPQHF.

A single count supports this clone. The V gene is TRBV10-2, the J gene TRBJ2-7; 7 bases align to TRBD2. The trim removed 5 bases at V and 2 bases at J, leaving 3 bases unmatched. CDR3 length: 13 amino acids. Germline CDR1 WSHSY, CDR2 SAAADI. The CDR3 DNA follows: TGCGCCAGCAGTAGCGGGACCCCCTACGAGCAGTACTTC. This translates into CASSSGTPYEQYF.

The J gene is TRBJ2-2, the V gene TRBV9; D is uncertain. V lost 4 bases, J lost 6 bases, and 19 bases lay in between. The V gene's germline CDR1 is SGDLS and CDR2 YYNGEE. The CDR3 has 16 residues. The CDR3 DNA follows: TGTGCCAGCAGCCTACAGACCCGGTCTTCTTCCGGGGAGCTGTTTTTT. Translation gives CASSLQTRSSSGELFF.

The V call is TRBV5-1, the J call TRBJ2-2; 8 positions match TRBD1. The V gene end was trimmed by 8 bases and the J gene end by 4 bases; junction bases not matched to a gene: 4. Germline assignment: CDR1 SGHRS and CDR2 YFSETQ. The CDR3 is 13 amino acids. CDR3 residues: CASGQGSTGELFF. CDR3 nucleotide sequence: TGCGCCAGTGGACAGGGTTCCACCGGGGAGCTGTTTTTT. Variable domain in full (rest from reference TRBV5-1 and TRBJ2-2): KAGVTQTPRYLIKTRGQQVTLSCSPISGHRSVSWYQQTPGQGLQFLFEYFSETQRNKGNFPGRFSGRQFSNSRSEMNVSTLELGDSALYLCASGQGSTGELFFGEGSRLTVL.

This chain links TRBV5-1 with TRBJ2-1; D perhaps matches TRBD1 (5 bases). Germline CDR1 is SGHRS and CDR2 is YFSETQ. The CDR3 length is 13 residues. Trimming took 0 bases from V and 5 from J, leaving 6 bases between them. The CDR3 DNA is TGCGCCAGCAGCTTGGACAGGAACAATGAGCAGTTCTTC. This encodes CASSLDRNNEQFF.

The chain uses TRBV10-3 and TRBJ1-1; perhaps TRBD1 as D (6 bases). Trimming cost V 9 bases and J 7 bases, with 18 bases left between them. The CDR3 extends over 13 amino acids. Germline V lookup: CDR1 ENHRY, CDR2 SYGVKD. CDR3 in amino acids: CAMAQGRANEAFF. The CDR3 nucleotides read TGTGCCATGGCCCAGGGGAGAGCGAATGAAGCTTTCTTT.

This clone was observed once. The chain is built from TRBV15 and TRBJ1-4; TRBD1 is a possible D gene (5 bases). The CDR3 contains 14 residues. In germline, CDR1 is LNHNV, CDR2 YYDKDF (reference sequence). V was clipped by 3 bases and J by 8 bases, with 13 bases between them. CDR3 nucleotides: TGTGCCACCAGCAGGACAGCCGGAAAAGAAAAACTGTTTTTT. Translating gives CATSRTAGKEKLFF. Variable domain in full (rest from reference TRBV15 and TRBJ1-4): DAMVIQNPRYQVTQFGKPVTLSCSQTLNHNVMYWYQQKSSQAPKLLFHYYDKDFNNEADTPDNFQSRRPNTSFCFLDIRSPGLGDTAMYLCATSRTAGKEKLFFGSGTQLSVL.

This chain joins TRBV18 and TRBJ1-1; D gene unclear. Trimming removed 2 bases at V and 7 bases at J, with 11 bases between. The CDR3 is made up of 13 amino acids. Germline V CDR1 and CDR2: KGHSH, LQKENI. DNA for the CDR3: TGTGCCAGCTCACCAAAGGAAAGAGGTGAAGCTTTCTTT. Translating gives CASSPKERGEAFF.

This sequence joins TRBV30 and TRBJ1-2, with D tentatively TRBD1 (6 bases). CDR1 and CDR2 from the germline V gene are GTSNPN and SVGIG (reference sequence). V shed 0 bases and J shed 7 bases, with 21 bases lying between them. There are 16 residues in the CDR3. CDR3 protein: CAWSVFPPGAIAGYTF. The CDR3 nucleotides are TGTGCCTGGAGTGTATTCCCGCCAGGGGCGATTGCTGGCTACACCTTC. The full variable domain, its missing parts supplied by reference TRBV30 and TRBJ1-2, is SQTIHQWPATLVQPVGSPLSLECTVEGTSNPNLYWYRQAAGRGLQLLFYSVGIGQISSEVPQNLSASRPQDRQFILSSKKLLLSDSGFYLCAWSVFPPGAIAGYTFGSGTRLTVV.

The V call is TRBV14, the J call TRBJ2-7, with 11 bases fitting TRBD2. CDR3 length equals 20 residues. Germline trimming cut 4 bases from V and 2 bases from J; bases unmatched to any gene: 19. Looked up from germline, CDR1 is SGHDN and CDR2 is FVKESK. In nucleotides, the CDR3 is TGTGCCAGCAGCCTCACCCCCGGGACTAGCGGAGCCGGACTTCCCTACGAGCAGTACTTC. It yields the protein CASSLTPGTSGAGLPYEQYF.

The rearrangement joins TRBV28 to TRBJ1-5, with 10 bases aligning to TRBD1. Germline CDR1 is MDHEN and CDR2 is SYDVKM. J lost 6 bases, V lost 2 bases, and 4 bases had no gene match. The CDR3 spans 15 residues. CDR3 nucleotide sequence: TGTGCCAGCAGTTTACGAGGGACAGGGGCTCAGCCCCAGCATTTT. This encodes CASSLRGTGAQPQHF. The whole variable domain, remainder taken from reference TRBV28 and TRBJ1-5, is DVKVTQSSRYLVKRTGEKVFLECVQDMDHENMFWYRQDPGLGLRLIYFSYDVKMKEKGDIPEGYSVSREKKERFSLILESASTNQTSMYLCASSLRGTGAQPQHFGDGTRLSIL.

The J gene is TRBJ2-3, the V gene TRBV10-2; D is uncertain. The CDR3 runs to 12 residues. CDR1 and CDR2 (germline): WSHSY, SAAADI. Trimming shortened V by 5 bases and J by 2 bases, and 5 bases separated the two germline ends. CDR3: CASSLYTDTQYF. CDR3 in DNA: TGCGCCAGCAGTCTGTACACAGATACGCAGTATTTT.

V usage is TRBV28 and J usage is TRBJ1-2, with 10 bases identical to TRBD1. CDR3 length: 16 amino acids. Germline loops: CDR1 MDHEN, CDR2 SYDVKM. Trimming took 5 bases from V and 7 from J; bases not matched to a gene: 13. CDR3 in amino acids: CASSGNTGTGDGGYTF. The CDR3 DNA sequence: TGTGCCAGCAGTGGTAACACCGGGACAGGGGATGGTGGCTACACCTTC.

Note on this clone: The identical CDR3 is also encoded by other nucleotide sequences in the sample. This chain uses TRBV27 with TRBJ1-5; the D gene is possibly TRBD1 (6 bases). The CDR3 loop spans 15 amino acids. Germline CDR1 MNHEY, CDR2 SMNVEV (reference sequence). V was pared by 0 bases and J by 2 bases, with 8 bases between. CDR3 sequence (DNA): TGTGCCAGCAGTTTATCGGCAGGGGGCAATCAGCCCCAGCATTTT. It translates to CASSLSAGGNQPQHF.

V is TRBV28 and J is TRBJ2-7; TRBD1 aligns across 11 bases. The CDR3 length is 16 residues. V lost 3 bases and J lost 5; bases outside the gene matches: 9. CDR1 is MDHEN, CDR2 SYDVKM, per germline. The CDR3 region is CASSFVGTGGFNEQYF. The DNA of the CDR3 is TGTGCCAGCAGTTTTGTGGGGACAGGGGGTTTCAACGAGCAGTACTTC.

The gene calls are TRBV10-2 and TRBJ2-7; a weak D match, TRBD1 (7 bases). Trimming took 5 bases from V and 1 from J, leaving 18 bases between them. This CDR3 spans 16 amino acids. CDR1 is WSHSY, CDR2 SAAADI, per germline. The CDR3: CASSITQGGLSYEQYF. The CDR3 DNA sequence: TGCGCCAGCAGTATAACCCAGGGGGGACTTTCCTACGAGCAGTACTTC.

The chain couples TRBV9 to TRBJ1-2; TRBD1 matches at 7 bases. The trim removed 3 bases at V and 4 bases at J, leaving 9 bases unmatched. CDR3 length: 15 amino acids. From germline, CDR1 is SGDLS and CDR2 YYNGEE. This chain's CDR3 is CASSALGGVSYGYTF. The CDR3 DNA is TGTGCCAGCAGCGCACTAGGGGGCGTTTCCTATGGCTACACCTTC.

This clone was observed once. V gene TRBV6-1 combines with J gene TRBJ1-4; D not resolved. The V and J ends lost 2 bases and 0 bases respectively, with 7 bases between them. This CDR3 is built from 15 residues. Germline V CDR1 and CDR2: MNHNS, SASEGT. The CDR3 reads CASSEYQATNEKLFF. Written as DNA, the CDR3 is TGTGCCAGCAGTGAATACCAGGCAACTAATGAAAAACTGTTTTTT.

The chain uses TRBV15 and TRBJ2-5; tentatively, D is TRBD1 (5 bases). Germline CDR1 is LNHNV and CDR2 is YYDKDF (reference sequence). The CDR3 consists of 14 residues. V dropped 0 bases and J dropped 1 base, with 6 bases sitting between them. CDR3 bases: TGTGCCACCAGCAGAGACAGGGCCCAAGAGACCCAGTACTTC. Amino acid sequence: CATSRDRAQETQYF.

The V call is TRBV5-1, the J call TRBJ2-2; 9 bases map to TRBD1. The V gene's germline CDR1 is SGHRS and CDR2 YFSETQ. With V trimmed by 0 bases and J by 6 bases, 3 bases remained unmatched. The CDR3 covers 15 residues. In nucleotides, the CDR3 is TGCGCCAGCAGCTTGGGGGACAGGGAGGCCGGGGAGCTGTTTTTT. Protein sequence: CASSLGDREAGELFF.

The chain has TRBV4-1 and TRBJ2-1; D might be TRBD1 (6 bases). Germline V gives CDR1 MGHRA, CDR2 YSYEKL. CDR3 size: 16 residues. Trimming left V 0 bases short and J 8 bases short, with 17 bases between. The CDR3 DNA is TGCGCCAGCAGCCAAGATATAACAGGGAGTTCCCATGAGCAGTTCTTC. Its protein product is CASSQDITGSSHEQFF.

V gene TRBV5-1 combines with J gene TRBJ2-5, with 8 bases aligning to TRBD1. This CDR3 spans 14 amino acids. V was clipped by 3 bases and J by 1 base; unmatched bases: 2. The V gene's germline CDR1 is SGHRS and CDR2 YFSETQ. The CDR3 region is CASSSDRGQETQYF. For the CDR3, the DNA is TGCGCCAGCAGCTCCGACAGGGGCCAAGAGACCCAGTACTTC.

The chain couples TRBV10-2 to TRBJ2-1, with 8 bases identical to TRBD2. Germline CDR1 reads WSHSY; CDR2 reads SAAADI. The CDR3 consists of 14 residues. Trimming took 5 bases from V and 3 from J; bases not matched to a gene: 3. For the CDR3, the DNA is TGCGCCAGCAGTAGGACTAGCATCTACAATGAGCAGTTCTTC. It encodes CASSRTSIYNEQFF.

This chain joins TRBV6-5 and TRBJ2-7; no firm D call. The germline CDR1 and CDR2 sequences are MNHEY and SVGAGI. This CDR3 is 13 amino acids long. Trimming removed 4 bases at V and 7 bases at J, with 14 bases between. CDR3 nucleotide sequence: TGTGCCAGCAGTTCCCCCGGGTCCTCGGAGCAGTACTTC. Translating gives CASSSPGSSEQYF.